This section outlines one T cell receptor beta chain sequence together with its context. The antigen remains undetermined. This specimen belongs to a study of memory CD4+ T cells and cytomegalovirus serostatus. TCRdb keeps only in-frame clones here, not all; method: immunoSEQ multiplex PCR. The table includes about 57,000 clones, over 75% detected once. The sort gate was single viable CD3+CD4+CD8-CD45RO+ cells for memory CD4+ T cells. The CDR3 runs 15 residues. J gave up 7 bases and V 4 bases, and 9 bases lay outside the gene matches. The germline CDR1 and CDR2 sequences are KGHSH and LQKENI. Study outcomes and limitations: A US-trained random forest predicted CMV serostatus with median AUC around 0.9. Suggested: most of the CMV-linked TCR signature lies in CD4+ memory cells.

The receptor was derived from an adult in good health and CMV-seronegative. Material: memory CD4+ T cells from blood. The V and J genes are TRBV18 and TRBJ2-2, with 7 bases that match TRBD1. The CDR3 DNA follows: TGTGCCAGCTCACTTGGACAGGCCCAGAACGGGGAGCTGTTTTTT. Translation gives CASSLGQAQNGELFF.